Below are 19 T cell receptor beta chains sequenced from a single sample in a study of shared clonotypes between healthy human individuals. CD45RO-negative, CCR7-selected cells formed the naive CD8 fraction, which excluded terminally differentiated effector memory CD45RA+ cells. Clones were read by immunoSEQ multiplex PCR, and TCRdb kept only the in-frame ones, dropping some. The sample has about 2.1 million clones; about 92% are singletons. The specimen was naive CD8+ T cells from PBMCs. Receptors originate from a man in his late teens or twenties in good health. Some clones in this sample may be carry-over from other donors' samples.

The rearrangement joins TRBV11-2 to TRBJ2-7; D remains ambiguous. The CDR3 is made up of 19 amino acids. The V end lost 0 bases, the J end lost 2 bases, and 23 bases lay between the germline ends. Looked up from germline, CDR1 is SGHAT and CDR2 is FQNNGV. The CDR3 DNA sequence: TGTGCCAGCAGCTTAGATTGGTATAGGAAAACAGTCGGTCCCTACGAGCAGTACTTC. Translated, it gives CASSLDWYRKTVGPYEQYF.

Regarding this clone: This same CDR3 is encoded by further DNA sequences in the sample. The chain employs TRBV15 and TRBJ2-5; D not certain. The CDR3 totals 12 residues. Trimming took 0 bases from V and 5 from J, leaving 4 bases between them. Germline CDR1 LNHNV, CDR2 YYDKDF (reference sequence). CDR3 in DNA: TGTGCCACCAGCAGAGATGGGGAGACCCAGTACTTC. Translation gives CATSRDGETQYF.

This chain links TRBV7-8 with TRBJ2-7; 7 bases are a match to TRBD2. The CDR3 contains 17 residues. J gave up 2 bases and V 1 base, and 11 bases lay outside the gene matches. Germline V lookup: CDR1 SGHVS, CDR2 FQNEAQ. DNA for the CDR3: TGTGCCAGCAGCTTAGTTTTAGCGGGTGTCTTACCCTACGAGCAGTACTTC. Amino acids: CASSLVLAGVLPYEQYF. Filled out from reference TRBV7-8 and TRBJ2-7, the complete variable domain reads GAGVSQSPRYKVAKRGQDVALRCDPISGHVSLFWYQQALGQGPEFLTYFQNEAQLDKSGLPSDRFFAERPEGSVSTLKIQRTQQEDSAVYLCASSLVLAGVLPYEQYFGPGTRLTVT.

On this clone itself: The same CDR3 can be traced to other DNA sequences in this sample. The J gene is TRBJ2-7, the V gene TRBV9, with a tentative D call TRBD2 (6 bases). Germline V CDR1 and CDR2: SGDLS, YYNGEE. This CDR3 is built from 14 residues. V was trimmed by 3 bases and J by 1 base, leaving 11 bases between them. The CDR3 DNA reads TGTGCCAGCAGCGGGAGGGATCCGTCCTACGAGCAGTACTTC. As protein: CASSGRDPSYEQYF.

This chain connects TRBV10-3 to TRBJ1-5; weak D call: TRBD1 (6 bases). V lost 6 bases, J lost 4 bases, and 16 bases lay in between. Germline CDR1 is ENHRY and CDR2 is SYGVKD. The CDR3 covers 15 residues. The CDR3 sequence: CAISQGGQLNQPQHF. CDR3 coding DNA: TGTGCCATCAGCCAAGGAGGACAGTTAAATCAGCCCCAGCATTTT.

A few counts support this clone. The CDR3 here is CASSVRQGGYGYTF. CDR3 nucleotide sequence: TGTGCCAGCAGCGTAAGACAGGGTGGCTATGGCTACACCTTC. The J gene is TRBJ1-2, the V gene TRBV9; 7 bases are a match to TRBD1. This CDR3 is 14 amino acids long. The germline V gene has CDR1 SGDLS and CDR2 YYNGEE. Losses at the gene ends were 1 base for V and 4 bases for J; bases not matched to a gene: 4. The variable domain in full, with the rest retrieved from reference TRBV9 and TRBJ1-2, is DSGVTQTPKHLITATGQRVTLRCSPRSGDLSVYWYQQSLDQGLQFLIQYYNGEERAKGNILERFSAQQFPDLHSELNLSSLELGDSALYFCASSVRQGGYGYTFGSGTRLTVV.

The CDR3 here is CASSMGTGRGPEAFF. CDR3 DNA: TGTGCCAGCAGCATGGGGACAGGGAGGGGACCTGAAGCTTTCTTT. V is TRBV7-9 and J is TRBJ1-1, with 9 nucleotides matching TRBD1. Trimming took 5 bases from V and 6 from J; bases not matched to a gene: 10. This CDR3 is built from 15 residues. In germline, CDR1 is SEHNR, CDR2 FQNEAQ (reference sequence).

This chain links TRBV6-6 with TRBJ2-1, with D perhaps TRBD1 or TRBD2 (6 bases each). V gave up 5 bases and J gave up 5 bases, with 19 bases separating them. Germline V gene lookup returns CDR1 MNHNY and CDR2 SVGAGI (reference sequence). CDR3 length equals 16 residues. CDR3 in amino acids: CASSPRAGHPNNEQFF. The CDR3 DNA reads TGTGCCAGCAGTCCCAGGGCGGGACACCCAAACAATGAGCAGTTCTTC.

A note on this clone: The same CDR3 is also encoded by other DNA sequences in this sample. Written as DNA, the CDR3 is TGTGCCAGCAGCTCCGGGGTCTACGAGCAGTACTTC. Translation gives CASSSGVYEQYF. The chain links TRBV7-9 to TRBJ2-7; possible D gene TRBD2, 5 bases. V dropped 4 bases and J dropped 3 bases, with 7 bases sitting between them. The germline V gene encodes CDR1 SEHNR and CDR2 FQNEAQ (reference sequence). The CDR3 runs 12 residues.

About this clone itself: The identical CDR3 is also encoded by other nucleotide sequences in the sample. The chain employs TRBV11-2 and TRBJ2-7; 8 bases are a match to TRBD1. Trimming at V came to 4 bases and at J to 2 bases, leaving 7 bases not matched to a gene. The CDR3 is made up of 15 amino acids. Germline V gives CDR1 SGHAT, CDR2 FQNNGV. The CDR3 DNA reads as TGTGCCAGCAGCTCACGGACAGGGCCAACCTACGAGCAGTACTTC. Protein product: CASSSRTGPTYEQYF. The whole variable domain, filled in from reference TRBV11-2 and TRBJ2-7, reads EAGVAQSPRYKIIEKRQSVAFWCNPISGHATLYWYQQILGQGPKLLIQFQNNGVVDDSQLPKDRFSAERLKGVDSTLKIQPAKLEDSAVYLCASSSRTGPTYEQYFGPGTRLTVT.

This clone has only one observation. The V gene is TRBV14, the J gene TRBJ2-2; D is ambiguous. The CDR3 spans 14 residues. V was trimmed by 2 bases and J by 2 bases, leaving 6 bases between them. Germline-derived CDR1 and CDR2 are SGHDN and FVKESK. CDR3 DNA sequence: TGTGCCAGCAGCCAATACTTAAACACCGGGGAGCTGTTTTTT. Translated: CASSQYLNTGELFF.

This clone was observed a single time. The rearrangement joins TRBV7-9 to TRBJ2-5; 9 bases map to TRBD1. V was clipped by 5 bases and J by 3 bases; unmatched bases: 10. The CDR3 contains 16 residues. CDR1 and CDR2 from the germline V gene are SEHNR and FQNEAQ (reference sequence). Here the CDR3 reads CASSHAGTGTKETQYF. CDR3 in DNA: TGTGCCAGCAGCCATGCCGGGACAGGGACCAAAGAGACCCAGTACTTC. Based on the CDR3 plus reference TRBV7-9 and TRBJ2-5, the full variable domain is DTGVSQNPRHKITKRGQNVTFRCDPISEHNRLYWYRQTLGQGPEFLTYFQNEAQLEKSRLLSDRFSAERPKGSFSTLEIQRTEQGDSAMYLCASSHAGTGTKETQYFGPGTRLLVL.

Only one count was recorded for this clone. The chain uses TRBV27 and TRBJ2-3; TRBD2 aligns across 9 bases. The CDR3 spans 16 residues. CDR1 is MNHEY, CDR2 SMNVEV, per germline (reference sequence). The V segment lost 6 bases and the J segment 8 bases; nucleotides outside the gene matches: 15. The CDR3 here is CASSEATGLAHGTQYF. The CDR3 DNA is TGTGCCAGCAGCGAGGCGACGGGACTAGCCCACGGTACGCAGTATTTT.

CDR3 region: CATRQELYNEQFF. The CDR3 nucleotides read TGTGCCACCCGACAAGAACTCTACAATGAGCAGTTCTTC. This chain uses TRBV2 with TRBJ2-1; D gene uncertain. With 10 bases removed from V and 3 bases from J, the gap between germline ends came to 13 bases. There are 13 residues in the CDR3. Germline loops: CDR1 SNHLY, CDR2 FYNNEI.

V usage is TRBV6-5 and J usage is TRBJ2-3; D remains ambiguous. CDR3 length equals 13 residues. CDR1 and CDR2 (germline): MNHEY, SVGAGI. V shed 3 bases and J shed 3 bases, with 7 bases lying between them. The CDR3 DNA reads TGTGCCAGCAGTTATGGTTTTACAGATACGCAGTATTTT. It translates to CASSYGFTDTQYF.

The chain couples TRBV27 to TRBJ2-7; 16 bases are a match to TRBD2. The CDR3 spans 18 residues. V lost 4 bases and J lost 3; bases outside the gene matches: 9. Germline CDR1 and CDR2: MNHEY and SMNVEV (reference sequence). CDR3: CASSSPGLAGGPVYEQYF. As DNA, the CDR3 is TGTGCCAGCAGTTCTCCGGGACTAGCGGGAGGGCCTGTCTACGAGCAGTACTTC.

The chain links TRBV21-1 to TRBJ1-4; whether TRBD1, the table's D call, matches the DNA was not checked. TRBV21-1 corresponds to a pseudogene. This CDR3 has 17 amino acids. CDR3 sequence: CASSKANEDRPNEKLFF. CDR3 bases: TGTGCCAGCAGCAAAGCAAATGAGGACAGACCTAATGAAAAACTGTTTTTT.

The V call is TRBV6-5, the J call TRBJ2-7; D call uncertain. V lost 0 bases and J 2 bases, leaving 14 bases between the germline ends. The CDR3 extends over 16 amino acids. Germline CDR1 reads MNHEY; CDR2 reads SVGAGI. The CDR3: CASSYSKGGFAYEQYF. In nucleotides, the CDR3 is TGTGCCAGCAGTTACTCGAAGGGTGGATTTGCCTACGAGCAGTACTTC.

V usage is TRBV5-5 and J usage is TRBJ2-7; D might be TRBD2 (6 bases). This CDR3 comprises 15 residues. Germline-derived CDR1 and CDR2 are SGHKS and YYEKEE (reference sequence). Trimming stripped 4 bases from V and 0 bases from J, with 14 bases between. CDR3 loop: CASSPGVSPSYEQYF. The DNA of the CDR3 is TGTGCCAGCAGCCCGGGAGTCAGTCCCTCCTACGAGCAGTACTTC.